This TCR beta chain was recovered during a study of shared clonotypes between healthy human individuals. Study overall: Plates per donor: three CD4 naive, three CD4 memory, two CD8 naive, one CD8 memory. General study points: Even with large depth, rarefaction showed that sorted-subset sequencing was incomplete. The four-donor shared clonotypes exceeded non-shared clonotypes in generation probability, with non-shared ones scoring lower.

Genomic DNA from each subset was divided evenly over several immunoSEQ plates. The protocol was immunoSEQ multiplex PCR, while the TCRdb copy is restricted to in-frame clones and leaves out a portion. Here the sample spans about 2.1 million clones, roughly 93% being singletons. This clone was seen only once. No antigen is known for it. Other DNA sequences in the sample encode the same CDR3. Positive CCR7 selection of CD45RO-negative cells yielded the naive CD8 cells, and terminally differentiated effector memory CD45RA+ cells were excluded. The material sequenced was naive CD8+ T cells from PBMCs. This TCR was sampled from a man between 18 and 35 years old in good health. Some clones in this sample may be carry-over from other donors' samples.

The CDR3 region has the DNA TGTGCCAGCAGCTTAGGGCAAGAGACCCAGTACTTC. Its translation is CASSLGQETQYF. This chain connects TRBV11-2 to TRBJ2-5; D gene ambiguous. Germline lookup yields CDR1 SGHAT and CDR2 FQNNGV. The CDR3 covers 12 residues. The V gene lost 1 base and the J gene lost 2 bases, with 2 bases spanning the gap.